This T cell receptor beta chain was sequenced for a study of shared clonotypes between healthy human individuals (dated by TCRdb to the early 2020s). About the full investigation: A couple of women and a few men aged 18 to 49 years were included in the cohort. For each donor, three plates each were used for CD4 naive and CD4 memory, two plates were used for CD8 naive, and one plate was used for CD8 memory. Blood TCR repertoires of a handful of healthy adults were deeply sequenced to estimate repertoire size and the extent of clonotype sharing between individuals. To increase sequencing depth and limit assay-specific biases, TCR repertoire library preparation and sequencing were carried out by different laboratories using diverse techniques. Per donor, leukapheresis produced somewhere between about 0.85 and 8.9 billion PBMCs.

Using the deep immunoSEQ assay, multiplex PCR amplified TCR CDR3 regions from genomic DNA. Genomic DNA extracted from each cell subset was distributed evenly over all wells of several immunoSEQ 96-well plates, and each plate served as one replicate. For sorted subsets, each replicate PCR was loaded with about 0.2 ug genomic DNA, equivalent to some 31,000 T cell genomes. Purified libraries were quantified with a Qubit 3.0 fluorometer, sized on a Bioanalyzer 2100, and re-quantified with the KAPA Library Quantification kit. Every immunoSEQ 96-well plate was sequenced on a dedicated single-read 150-cycle Illumina NextSeq 550 flow cell. The published analysis was carried out like this. The immunoSEQ output contained only junctional sequences without quality scores, so filtering could not match that applied to full-length reads. Sequences were annotated with PyIR, a Python wrapper for IgBLAST v1.9, using IMGT germline references to assign V/J genes and CDR3. Any read was removed if the V/J assignment was weak (E-value above 1e-6), the CDR3 was missing, or the read contained stop codons, out-of-frame junctions, or ambiguous translated residues. V3J clonotypes were defined by identical inferred V gene, J gene, and CDR3 amino acid sequence. To compute the percentage overlap between repertoires, the number of shared unique clonotypes was divided by the size of the smaller repertoire. Richness of each repertoire was evaluated using RTK rarefaction, the Chao1 estimator, and Recon v2.1 estimates of unobserved clonotypes. For all TCRbeta clonotypes obtained by the gDNA method from a handful of donors, generation probabilities were computed with OLGA. TCRdb retrieved this table from immuneACCESS and kept in-frame rearrangements only. Not all clones are present; in checked studies, unresolved V genes account for under half, and no reason is known for the remainder. The DNA was the basis for D and trimming; V, J and clone size are from that table. This sample is represented by 600,000 to 750,000 clones; roughly 78% of them were singletons. The leading ten clones occupy 1.8% of the sample.

Via the germline V gene (reference sequence), CDR1 is MNHEY and CDR2 SMNVEV. The germline V and J ends show losses of 5 bases and 4 bases respectively, and no gene match explains 7 bases of the junction. The CDR3 measures 16 amino acids from cysteine to phenylalanine. Of all the DNA, just the CDR3 is kept, 48 bases in frame from base 1. The donors were healthy, HIV-negative adults who had no recently reported acute infections or vaccinations. Only Caucasian adults living in Nashville, Tennessee, USA were represented among the donors. CD4+ T cells were enriched by magnetic negative selection, after which naive cells were positively selected on CD45RA and the negative fraction was taken as the memory subset. Blood was obtained by leukapheresis, after which PBMCs were separated by Ficoll-Histopaque density gradient centrifugation and cryopreserved in liquid nitrogen vapor phase. Purity and quantity of every magnetically sorted T cell population were checked by analytical flow cytometry. Genomic DNA was isolated from each sorted fraction and quantified by UV absorbance on a Nanodrop 2000c.

What the work shows at the level of the full study, not this receptor alone: Estimated clonotype richness was generally larger for naive than for memory subsets. Because the study included a small number of donors, the genetic and exposure-history diversity represented was limited. Compared with non-shared clonotypes, the clonotypes found in all four sorted-subset donors had higher generation probabilities. When four donors were compared, the shared fraction of clonotypes was about 5.5% for naive CD4, 3.5% for naive CD8, more than 2% for memory CD4, and approximately 0.4% for memory CD8. Pairwise subsampling led to the expectation that sequencing depth would affect the degree of clonotype sharing among donors. Rarefaction of sorted-subset datasets indicated incomplete sequencing despite the large sequencing depth. Sampling was limited to blood, and TCR repertoires in tissue likely differ from TCR repertoires in blood.

The count of this clone is one. What this receptor recognizes is not known. Per-base quality was not reported, and no clone a single base away is much larger than it. The V and J segments used are TRBV27 and TRBJ2-7; 14 bases in between match TRBD2. The clonotype originates from a woman in her twenties or thirties in good health. Sequencing was done on a sample of memory CD4+ T cells sorted from blood. The sample's cell subset or site label, in plain terms: CD45RA-negative fraction. The nucleotide sequence is TGTGCCAGCAGTCCCCGACTAGCGGGAGGGGGTTACGAGCAGTACTTC. Its protein is CASSPRLAGGGYEQYF.